The 19 T cell receptor beta chains presented below share a single source sample, sequenced in a study of beta chain features in type 1 diabetes. Their recognized antigens are unknown. The whole isolated RNA underwent reverse transcription, so sequencing captured expressed TCRB transcripts. The table came from immunoSEQ multiplex PCR; TCRdb's copy has only in-frame clones and leaves some out. The profile covers around 250,000 clones, with over 11% appearing a single time and roughly 0.019% taken by the ten largest. Notes on the study in general: Shortening that was moderate but significant affected the TCRB CDR3s of Type 1 diabetes patients in all four CD4+ subsets.

Sequenced material: naive CD4+ T cells from blood. These receptors originate from a man aged 30 to 45 with type 1 diabetes.

The chain joins TRBV30 to TRBJ1-6; D unresolved. The CDR3 is made up of 13 amino acids. Per germline, CDR1 GTSNPN and CDR2 SVGIG (reference sequence). The V gene lost 2 bases and the J gene lost 7 bases, with 9 bases spanning the gap. CDR3 bases: TGTGCCTGGAGTCAGGTCAAAAATTCACCCCTCCACTTT. This gives the protein CAWSQVKNSPLHF. The full variable domain, completed using reference TRBV30 and TRBJ1-6, is SQTIHQWPATLVQPVGSPLSLECTVEGTSNPNLYWYRQAAGRGLQLLFYSVGIGQISSEVPQNLSASRPQDRQFILSSKKLLLSDSGFYLCAWSQVKNSPLHFGNGTRLTVT.

V and J are TRBV5-1 and TRBJ2-6; a weak D match, TRBD1 (5 bases). The CDR3 contains 19 residues. Trimming removed 1 base from V and 1 base from J, with 18 bases in between. Germline-derived CDR1 and CDR2 are SGHRS and YFSETQ. CDR3 nucleotides: TGCGCCAGCAGCTTGATGCTTGGACAACCATCTTCTGGGGCCAACGTCCTGACTTTC. Protein product: CASSLMLGQPSSGANVLTF.

The rearrangement links TRBV18 to TRBJ2-3, with a tentative D call TRBD1 (5 bases). CDR3 size: 14 residues. The V and J ends lost 3 bases and 4 bases respectively, with 11 bases between them. The V gene's germline CDR1 is KGHSH and CDR2 LQKENI. The CDR3 here is CASSPMGQADTQYF. CDR3 sequence (DNA): TGTGCCAGCTCACCGATGGGGCAGGCAGATACGCAGTATTTT.

This sequence joins TRBV6-6 and TRBJ1-2, with D tentatively TRBD1 (5 bases). The CDR3 runs to 15 residues. Germline loops: CDR1 MNHNY, CDR2 SVGAGI (reference sequence). V was shortened by 6 bases and J by 0 bases, with 14 bases between the two germline ends. The CDR3 bases are TGTGCCAGCAGCCTAAGACAGCTAACTAACTATGGCTACACCTTC. Translated: CASSLRQLTNYGYTF.

The V gene is TRBV27, the J gene TRBJ1-2, with a tentative D call TRBD1 (6 bases). The germline V and J ends were trimmed by 5 bases and 4 bases, with 11 bases remaining between them. Germline values: CDR1 MNHEY, CDR2 SMNVEV (reference sequence). This CDR3 region has 13 residues. The CDR3 DNA sequence: TGTGCCAGCAGTCCTACACAGGGCTATGGCTACACCTTC. Its protein is CASSPTQGYGYTF.

This chain connects TRBV7-9 to TRBJ2-5, with TRBD2 as a possible D gene (5 bases). V lost 7 bases and J 4 bases, leaving 16 bases between the germline ends. CDR3 size: 14 residues. Germline CDR1 reads SEHNR; CDR2 reads FQNEAQ (reference sequence). The CDR3 is CASKGGGSRETQYF. The CDR3 coding sequence is TGTGCCAGCAAGGGCGGCGGGTCTCGAGAGACCCAGTACTTC.

This clone was counted a few times. The rearrangement joins TRBV18 to TRBJ2-7; D unresolved. V was shortened by 2 bases and J by 6 bases, with 14 bases between the two germline ends. Germline V CDR1 and CDR2: KGHSH, LQKENI. This CDR3 has 14 residues. The CDR3: CASSPGLKSGEQYF. The CDR3 DNA reads TGTGCCAGCTCACCAGGGTTGAAGTCGGGCGAGCAGTACTTC.

The chain carries TRBV28 and TRBJ2-4; the D gene is possibly TRBD2 (5 bases). Trimming left V 6 bases short and J 3 bases short, with 18 bases between. Germline CDR1 and CDR2: MDHEN and SYDVKM. This CDR3 contains 16 residues. The CDR3 DNA sequence: TGTGCCAGCAGCCCGAGCGGAGTAGCCATCAAAAACATTCAGTACTTC. Residues: CASSPSGVAIKNIQYF.

This clone turned up a few times. The rearrangement links TRBV2 to TRBJ2-2; TRBD1 agrees at 7 bases. The CDR3 loop spans 15 amino acids. The V gene end was trimmed by 5 bases and the J gene end by 1 base; junction bases not matched to a gene: 4. The germline V gene has CDR1 SNHLY and CDR2 FYNNEI. The CDR3 sequence: CASSPDRRNTGELFF. CDR3 nucleotides: TGTGCCAGCAGTCCGGACAGGAGGAACACCGGGGAGCTGTTTTTT.

This clone was found a few times. The chain combines TRBV19 with TRBJ1-2, with D perhaps matching TRBD1 (6 bases). Trimming shortened V by 5 bases and J by 8 bases, and 12 bases separated the two germline ends. The CDR3 contains 12 residues. Looked up from germline, CDR1 is LNHDA and CDR2 is SQIVND (reference sequence). The CDR3: CASSQTTGGYTF. For the CDR3, the DNA is TGTGCCAGTAGTCAAACGACAGGCGGCTACACCTTC.

The chain uses TRBV27 and TRBJ2-1; 12 bases fit TRBD2. V lost 6 bases to trimming and J lost 8 bases; unmatched junction nucleotides: 14. Germline CDR1 and CDR2: MNHEY and SMNVEV (reference sequence). CDR3 length: 17 residues. CDR3 coding DNA: TGTGCCAGCAGAGGACTAGCGGGAATGTTTAGTTGGGATGAGCAGTTCTTC. Its translation is CASRGLAGMFSWDEQFF.

The chain has TRBV5-4 and TRBJ1-1; TRBD1 is a possible D gene (5 bases). This CDR3 is 12 amino acids long. Looked up from germline, CDR1 is SGHNT and CDR2 is YYREEE (reference sequence). V lost 2 bases and J 5 bases, leaving 7 bases between the germline ends. CDR3 in amino acids: CASSFGGTEAFF. Written as DNA, the CDR3 is TGTGCCAGCAGCTTTGGGGGGACTGAAGCTTTCTTT.

V and J are TRBV19 and TRBJ1-2; unclear D gene. The germline CDR1 and CDR2 sequences are LNHDA and SQIVND (reference sequence). The CDR3 spans 15 residues. V was cut by 0 bases and J by 6 bases, with 14 bases left in between. The CDR3 is CASSIEVARGNGYTF. CDR3 in DNA: TGTGCCAGTAGTATAGAGGTTGCGCGCGGAAATGGCTACACCTTC.

The V call is TRBV29-1, the J call TRBJ2-1; 11 bases are a match to TRBD2. The CDR3 runs 15 residues. V gave up 4 bases and J gave up 4 bases; unmatched junction bases: 6. Germline V gene sequence: CDR1 SQVTM, CDR2 ANQGSEA. The CDR3: CSVAPRLAGYNEQFF. The CDR3 DNA follows: TGCAGCGTTGCCCCCCGACTAGCGGGATACAATGAGCAGTTCTTC.

This chain joins TRBV9 and TRBJ1-3; D remains ambiguous. The V end was cut by 4 bases, the J end by 2 bases, with 16 bases between. Germline V lookup: CDR1 SGDLS, CDR2 YYNGEE. The CDR3 totals 16 residues. CDR3 DNA sequence: TGTGCCAGCAGCCGTAGCGGGTTAGGGACTGGAAACACCATATATTTT. Residues: CASSRSGLGTGNTIYF. The full variable domain, with the rest looked up from reference TRBV9 and TRBJ1-3, is DSGVTQTPKHLITATGQRVTLRCSPRSGDLSVYWYQQSLDQGLQFLIQYYNGEERAKGNILERFSAQQFPDLHSELNLSSLELGDSALYFCASSRSGLGTGNTIYFGEGSWLTVV.

Only a few counts were recorded for this clone. The chain couples TRBV30 to TRBJ1-4, with D tentatively TRBD1 (6 bases). Trimming took off 5 bases at V and 5 bases at J, with 12 bases between the two ends. CDR3 length: 13 amino acids. Germline V gives CDR1 GTSNPN, CDR2 SVGIG (reference sequence). Here the CDR3 reads CAWAGAGNEKLFF. CDR3 DNA sequence: TGTGCCTGGGCGGGGGCAGGAAATGAAAAACTGTTTTTT.

A few counts support this clone. The V gene is TRBV14, the J gene TRBJ1-1, with D perhaps TRBD1 (6 bases). The CDR3 is 12 residues long. Trimming left V 5 bases short and J 8 bases short, with 12 bases between. The germline gives CDR1 SGHDN, CDR2 FVKESK. CDR3 sequence reads: CASSYTGTEAFF. CDR3 nucleotides: TGTGCCAGCAGCTACACCGGGACAGAAGCTTTCTTT.

This clone was counted a few times. J is TRBJ2-5 and V is TRBV29-1; D is unresolved. Germline loops: CDR1 SQVTM, CDR2 ANQGSEA. The CDR3 runs to 13 residues. V lost 3 bases and J lost 2, with 10 bases in between. CDR3 sequence: CSVDVTAQETQYF. CDR3 DNA: TGCAGCGTTGATGTAACAGCACAAGAGACCCAGTACTTC.

This clone was detected only a few times. The chain carries TRBV19 and TRBJ2-1, with D unclear. The CDR3 consists of 13 residues. The V and J ends lost 4 bases and 6 bases respectively, with 10 bases between them. Germline assignment: CDR1 LNHDA and CDR2 SQIVND (reference sequence). CDR3 residues: CASSTPWSNEQFF. The CDR3 nucleotides read TGTGCCAGTAGTACCCCCTGGAGCAATGAGCAGTTCTTC.